A single T cell receptor (beta chain) is shown here with its context. The data derive from a study of identical twins. V was trimmed by 3 bases and J by 9 bases, leaving 11 bases between them. This CDR3 is built from 11 residues. Per the germline V gene, CDR1 is DFQATT and CDR2 is SNEGSKA (reference sequence). A universal primer site was incorporated via template switching, and the cDNA contained unique molecular identifiers. One entry per CDR3 protein results from TCRdb running MiXCR on the 5' RACE reads. The repertoire consists of around 500,000 distinct CDR3 sequences, with 14% occurring once and the leading ten covering over 0.5%. The sample also formed part of further work on yellow fever vaccine responses in identical twins.

The clonotype was recovered from a woman under 30 in good health. This chain links TRBV20-1 with TRBJ2-5; perhaps TRBD2 as D (5 bases). The sequenced sample consisted of CD4+ T cells sorted from blood. CDR3 nucleotides: TGCAGTGCTAGGCAGCCCGGGGCCCAGTACTTC. Its translation: CSARQPGAQYF.